The 12 T cell receptor beta chains given below trace back to one sample, sequenced in a study of PD-L1 blockade in urothelial cancer. The data were produced by immunoSEQ multiplex PCR, yet TCRdb's version contains in-frame clones alone and is incomplete. The repertoire consists of 27,000 or so clones, with 70% to 90% occurring once and the leading ten covering around 1.9%. The sample consisted of PBMCs, taken around atezolizumab (anti-PD-L1) treatment. The receptors originated from a man aged 50-60 years with urothelial cancer.

This clone is a singleton in its sample. The chain is built from TRBV4-3 and TRBJ2-2; D unresolved. The CDR3 is 16 amino acids. Trimming pared 1 base from V and 4 bases from J, leaving 13 bases between. Germline V lookup: CDR1 LGHNA, CDR2 YSLEER. CDR3 sequence (DNA): TGCGCCAGCAGCCAAGTATCAGGAAGCCCCACCGGGGAGCTGTTTTTT. As protein: CASSQVSGSPTGELFF.

The chain is built from TRBV2 and TRBJ1-2; 9 bases map to TRBD1. V lost 5 bases and J lost 3; bases outside the gene matches: 7. Germline V gene lookup returns CDR1 SNHLY and CDR2 FYNNEI. The CDR3 contains 15 residues. In DNA form, the CDR3 reads TGTGCCAGCAGTTCAGGACAGGGGTATGACTATGGCTACACCTTC. Translation gives CASSSGQGYDYGYTF.

The gene calls are TRBV6-1 and TRBJ2-7; possibly TRBD1 for D (5 bases). Germline V CDR1 and CDR2: MNHNS, SASEGT. V was pared by 5 bases and J by 2 bases, with 7 bases between. This CDR3 is built from 12 residues. The CDR3 DNA sequence: TGTGCCAGCAGTCGACAGCCCTACGAGCAGTACTTC. This sequence encodes CASSRQPYEQYF.

The chain carries TRBV2 and TRBJ2-3; TRBD1 might be the D (7 bases). Per germline, CDR1 SNHLY and CDR2 FYNNEI. V lost 7 bases and J 5 bases, leaving 13 bases between the germline ends. The CDR3 contains 13 residues. The CDR3 sequence is CASTRQGGDTQYF. The DNA for the CDR3 is TGTGCCAGCACCCGACAGGGAGGAGATACGCAGTATTTT.

The V and J genes are TRBV6-5 and TRBJ1-1; D might be TRBD1 (5 bases). Germline lookup yields CDR1 MNHEY and CDR2 SVGAGI. The CDR3 loop spans 15 amino acids. V lost 7 bases and J lost 0, with 15 bases in between. The CDR3 here is CASTERQRMNTEAFF. In DNA form, the CDR3 reads TGTGCCAGCACCGAAAGACAGAGAATGAACACTGAAGCTTTCTTT.

The chain carries TRBV2 and TRBJ1-2; 8 bases are a match to TRBD1. Germline assignment: CDR1 SNHLY and CDR2 FYNNEI. The V segment lost 4 bases and the J segment 8 bases; nucleotides outside the gene matches: 15. The CDR3 consists of 16 residues. The CDR3 loop is CASSAGQGKGRGGYTF. For the CDR3, the DNA is TGTGCCAGCAGTGCAGGACAGGGAAAGGGTCGAGGAGGCTACACCTTC. The complete variable domain, with remaining parts taken from reference TRBV2 and TRBJ1-2, reads EPEVTQTPSHQVTQMGQEVILRCVPISNHLYFYWYRQILGQKVEFLVSFYNNEISEKSEIFDDQFSVERPDGSNFTLKIRSTKLEDSAMYFCASSAGQGKGRGGYTFGSGTRLTVV.

The rearrangement joins TRBV9 to TRBJ2-2, with TRBD2 matching over 10 bases. The ends lost 2 bases at V and 4 bases at J; junction bases unmatched: 5. The CDR3 length is 16 residues. The germline gives CDR1 SGDLS, CDR2 YYNGEE. The CDR3, as DNA: TGTGCCAGCAGCGTTCGGACTAGCGGAACCACCGGGGAGCTGTTTTTT. This encodes CASSVRTSGTTGELFF.

This clone came up a few times. The rearrangement links TRBV5-4 to TRBJ2-2, with 9 bases aligning to TRBD1. Trimming removed 4 bases from V and 5 bases from J; junction bases left unmatched: 12. This CDR3 is built from 17 residues. Germline V gene data show CDR1 as SGHNT and CDR2 as YYREEE (reference sequence). CDR3 nucleotides: TGTGCCAGCAGCCGTGATGTCCCGGGACAGGGAACCGGGGAGCTGTTTTTT. The encoded protein is CASSRDVPGQGTGELFF.

The chain combines TRBV5-4 with TRBJ1-4; the match to TRBD1 covers 9 bases. Germline CDR1 SGHNT, CDR2 YYREEE (reference sequence). CDR3 length equals 14 residues. The J segment lost 5 bases and the V segment lost 4 bases, leaving 3 bases of the junction unmatched. CDR3 protein: CASSRGTGNEKLFF. The CDR3 nucleotides read TGTGCCAGCAGCCGCGGGACAGGGAATGAAAAACTGTTTTTT.

This clone was recorded once. The V gene is TRBV28, the J gene TRBJ2-7, with 11 bases lining up with TRBD2. V trimming: 6 bases; J trimming: 3 bases; junction bases outside the gene matches: 7. This CDR3 has 15 amino acids. Germline V gene data show CDR1 as MDHEN and CDR2 as SYDVKM. The CDR3 DNA reads as TGTGCCAGCAGCTCGACTAGCGGGAAAATCTACGAGCAGTACTTC. It yields the protein CASSSTSGKIYEQYF.

The rearrangement uses TRBV2 and TRBJ2-6, with a weak D call TRBD1 (5 bases). This CDR3 is 16 amino acids long. Trimming left V 7 bases short and J 0 bases short, with 13 bases between. Germline lookup yields CDR1 SNHLY and CDR2 FYNNEI. CDR3 sequence (DNA): TGTGCCAGCATGTGGGGCATTCCCTCTGGGGCCAACGTCCTGACTTTC. Its translation is CASMWGIPSGANVLTF.

The chain couples TRBV6-1 to TRBJ2-3; 13 nucleotides match TRBD2. CDR1 is MNHNS, CDR2 SASEGT, per germline. The trim removed 7 bases at V and 4 bases at J, leaving 2 bases unmatched. This CDR3 spans 14 amino acids. CDR3 bases: TGTGCCAGCAAGGGACTAGCGGGGCCAGATACGCAGTATTTT. Protein sequence: CASKGLAGPDTQYF.